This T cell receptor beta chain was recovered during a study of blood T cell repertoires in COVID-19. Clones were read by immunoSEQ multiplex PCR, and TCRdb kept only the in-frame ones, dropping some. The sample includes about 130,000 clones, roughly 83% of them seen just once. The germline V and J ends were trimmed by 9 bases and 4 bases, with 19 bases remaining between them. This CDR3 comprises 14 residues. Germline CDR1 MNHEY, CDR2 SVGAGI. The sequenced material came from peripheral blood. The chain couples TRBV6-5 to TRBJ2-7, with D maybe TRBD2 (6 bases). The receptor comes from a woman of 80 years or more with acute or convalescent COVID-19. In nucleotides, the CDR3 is TGTGCCAGACATCGAAGCTGGGGGAGGTACGAGCAGTACTTC. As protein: CARHRSWGRYEQYF.